This T cell receptor beta chain was found in a study of blood T cells in healthy people across ages. A J-beta primer mix and a sample-barcoded 5' primer were used in a second PCR of roughly 6 to 11 cycles. With 12 random nucleotides, a template-switch adaptor tagged each individual cDNA molecule. A single record per CDR3 protein comes from TCRdb applying MiXCR to the 5' RACE reads. The sample contains about 830,000 distinct CDR3 sequences, around 62% of which appear only once. J was trimmed by 11 bases and V by 5 bases; bases with no gene match: 10. CDR3 length: 14 amino acids. The V gene's germline CDR1 is SGHTA and CDR2 FQGNSA.

This sequence was found in a man aged 25 to 40 in good health. The sequenced sample was blood. This sequence joins TRBV7-2 and TRBJ1-1; 11 bases are shared with TRBD1. Here the CDR3 DNA reads TGTGCCAGCAGCGCCCGGGACAGGGGGATCACGGCTTTCTTT. It codes for CASSARDRGITAFF.